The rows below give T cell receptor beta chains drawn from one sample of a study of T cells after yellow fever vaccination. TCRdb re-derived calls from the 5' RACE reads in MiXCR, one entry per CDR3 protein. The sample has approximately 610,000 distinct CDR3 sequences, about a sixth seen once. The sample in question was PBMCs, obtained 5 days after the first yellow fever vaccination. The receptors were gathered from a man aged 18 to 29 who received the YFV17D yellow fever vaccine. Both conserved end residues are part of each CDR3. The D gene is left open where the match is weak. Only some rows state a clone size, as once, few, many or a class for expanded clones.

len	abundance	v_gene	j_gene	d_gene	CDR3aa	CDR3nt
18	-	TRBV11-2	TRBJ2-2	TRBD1	CASSSRQGDNLYTGELFF	TGTGCCAGCAGCTCCCGCCAGGGGGATAATTTGTACACCGGGGAGCTGTTTTTT
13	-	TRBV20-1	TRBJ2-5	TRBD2	CSATRGAQETQYF	TGCAGTGCTACGCGGGGGGCCCAAGAGACCCAGTACTTC
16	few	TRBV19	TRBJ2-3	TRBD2	CASSMYKRGREDTQYF	TGTGCCAGTAGTATGTACAAGCGGGGGCGTGAAGATACGCAGTATTTT
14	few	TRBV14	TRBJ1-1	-	CASSQAGGYTEAFF	TGTGCCAGCAGCCAAGCTGGGGGATACACTGAAGCTTTCTTT
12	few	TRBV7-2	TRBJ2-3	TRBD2	CASSLGRGVQYF	TGTGCCAGCAGCCTAGGGAGGGGTGTGCAGTATTTT
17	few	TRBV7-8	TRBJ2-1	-	CASSLEEGGRSYNEQFF	TGTGCCAGCAGCTTAGAAGAGGGGGGTCGGTCCTACAATGAGCAGTTCTTC
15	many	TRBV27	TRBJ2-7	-	CASSQKPGRGYEQYF	TGTGCCAGCAGTCAAAAGCCCGGGAGAGGCTACGAGCAGTACTTC
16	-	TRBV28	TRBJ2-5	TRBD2	CASSPGTSGGMETQYF	TGTGCCAGCAGTCCCGGGACTAGCGGGGGTATGGAGACCCAGTACTTC
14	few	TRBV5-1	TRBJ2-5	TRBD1	CASSWDSNQETQYF	TGCGCCAGCAGCTGGGACAGCAACCAAGAGACCCAGTACTTC
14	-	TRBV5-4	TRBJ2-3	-	CASSLPGVTDTQYF	TGTGCCAGCAGCTTGCCAGGGGTTACAGATACGCAGTATTTT
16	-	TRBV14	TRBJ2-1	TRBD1	CASSQGRGQGAPLEFF	TGTGCCAGCAGCCAAGGTCGGGGACAGGGGGCCCCCCTGGAGTTCTTC
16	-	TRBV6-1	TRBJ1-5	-	CASSGRGTRGDQPQHF	TGTGCCAGCAGTGGTAGGGGAACACGCGGGGATCAGCCCCAGCATTTT
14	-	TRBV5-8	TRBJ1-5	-	CASSLTGSGQPQHF	TGTGCCAGCAGCTTGACAGGGTCGGGGCAGCCCCAGCATTTT
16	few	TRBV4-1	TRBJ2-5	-	CASSQDPGASPEQQYF	TGCGCCAGCAGCCAGGACCCGGGGGCCTCCCCTGAACAGCAGTACTTC
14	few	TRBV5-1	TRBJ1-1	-	CASSVGQGITEAFF	TGCGCCAGCAGCGTCGGGCAGGGGATCACTGAAGCTTTCTTT
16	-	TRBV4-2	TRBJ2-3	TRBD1	CASSQNTGGSTDTQYF	TGTGCCAGCAGCCAAAATACAGGGGGTAGCACAGATACGCAGTATTTT
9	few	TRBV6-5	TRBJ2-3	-	CASGTPQYF	TGTGCCAGCGGGACTCCGCAGTATTTT
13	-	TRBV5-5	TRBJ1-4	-	CASSRAGNEKLFF	TGTGCCAGCAGCCGGGCCGGTAATGAAAAACTGTTTTTT
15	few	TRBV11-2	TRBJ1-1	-	CASSLVPLGPTEAFF	TGTGCCAGCAGCTTAGTCCCACTGGGACCCACTGAAGCTTTCTTT
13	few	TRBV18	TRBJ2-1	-	CASSPPSVRGQFF	TGTGCCAGCTCACCACCGTCGGTCCGGGGACAGTTCTTC
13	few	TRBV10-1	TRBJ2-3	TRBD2	CASNSGGTDTQYF	TGCGCCAGCAATAGCGGGGGCACAGATACGCAGTATTTT
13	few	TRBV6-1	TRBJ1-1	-	CASGSARSTEAFF	TGTGCCAGCGGCTCGGCACGGAGCACTGAAGCTTTCTTT
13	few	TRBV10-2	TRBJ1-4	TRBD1	CASSRGQSEKLFF	TGCGCCAGCAGCCGGGGACAGAGTGAAAAACTGTTTTTT
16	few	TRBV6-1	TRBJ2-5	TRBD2	CASRGLAGTPAGTQYF	TGTGCCAGCAGGGGACTAGCGGGGACTCCGGCGGGGACCCAGTACTTC
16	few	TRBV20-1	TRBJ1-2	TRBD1	CSARARDRETNYGYTF	TGCAGTGCTAGAGCTCGGGACAGGGAGACTAACTATGGCTACACCTTC
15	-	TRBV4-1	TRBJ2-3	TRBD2	CASSLYSGGADTQYF	TGCGCCAGCAGCCTTTATAGCGGGGGGGCAGATACGCAGTATTTT
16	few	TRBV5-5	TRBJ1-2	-	CASSFSPMAVSSGYTF	TGTGCCAGCAGCTTCTCCCCTATGGCAGTCAGTTCTGGCTACACCTTC
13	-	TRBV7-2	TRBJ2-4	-	CASSLVSDNIQYF	TGTGCCAGCAGCTTAGTCAGCGACAACATTCAGTACTTC
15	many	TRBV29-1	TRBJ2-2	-	CSVGGFEGWSGELFF	TGCAGCGTTGGAGGGTTTGAAGGGTGGAGCGGGGAGCTGTTTTTT
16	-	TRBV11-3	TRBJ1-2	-	CASSLDAIRRTYGYTF	TGTGCCAGCAGCTTAGATGCTATCCGCAGGACCTATGGCTACACCTTC
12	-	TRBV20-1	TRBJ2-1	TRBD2	CSARGGTSGQFF	TGCAGTGCTAGAGGGGGGACTAGCGGGCAGTTCTTC
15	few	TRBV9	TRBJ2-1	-	CASSVETDLSREQFF	TGTGCCAGCAGCGTAGAAACAGACCTTTCTCGGGAGCAGTTCTTC
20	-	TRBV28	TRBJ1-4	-	CASSLGAGVLAIRWATELFF	TGTGCCAGCAGTTTAGGTGCGGGGGTTTTGGCGATCCGCTGGGCAACCGAACTGTTTTTT
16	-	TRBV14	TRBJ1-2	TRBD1	CASSQAGTGGHYGYTF	TGTGCCAGCAGCCAAGCTGGGACAGGGGGACACTATGGCTACACCTTC
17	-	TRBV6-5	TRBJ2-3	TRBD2	CASSYSKGLAGGNTQYF	TGTGCCAGCAGTTACTCGAAAGGACTAGCGGGGGGAAATACGCAGTATTTT
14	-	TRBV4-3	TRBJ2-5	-	CASSQVYSGNTQYF	TGCGCCAGCAGCCAAGTATATTCAGGGAATACCCAGTACTTC
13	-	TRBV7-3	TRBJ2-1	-	CASSRLTGAEQFF	TGTGCCAGCAGCCGCCTCACGGGGGCTGAGCAGTTCTTC
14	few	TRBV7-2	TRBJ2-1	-	CASSPRGGHNEQFF	TGTGCCAGCAGCCCGAGGGGGGGACACAATGAGCAGTTCTTC
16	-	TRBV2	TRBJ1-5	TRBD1	CASRDRGSLSNQPQHF	TGTGCCAGCCGGGACAGGGGGTCATTGAGCAATCAGCCCCAGCATTTT
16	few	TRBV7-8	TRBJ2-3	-	CASSYRTGARTDTQYF	TGTGCCAGCAGCTACCGTACCGGGGCGCGCACAGATACGCAGTATTTT
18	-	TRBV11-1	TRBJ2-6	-	CASSLGVGPTSGANVLTF	TGTGCCAGCAGCTTAGGGGTTGGACCGACCTCTGGGGCCAACGTCCTGACTTTC
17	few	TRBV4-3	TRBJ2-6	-	CASSQEGSLAGANVLTF	TGCGCCAGCAGCCAAGAGGGATCCCTCGCTGGGGCCAACGTCCTGACTTTC
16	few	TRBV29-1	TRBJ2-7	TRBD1	CSVEGLGDRGQYEQYF	TGCAGCGTTGAGGGCCTAGGGGACAGGGGGCAATACGAGCAGTACTTC
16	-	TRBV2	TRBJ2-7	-	CASILSWEGASYEQYF	TGTGCCAGCATTCTCTCGTGGGAGGGGGCGTCCTACGAGCAGTACTTC
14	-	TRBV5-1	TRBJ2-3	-	CASSLYRRTDTQYF	TGCGCCAGCAGCTTGTACAGACGCACAGATACGCAGTATTTT
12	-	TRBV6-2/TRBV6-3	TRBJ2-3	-	CASSDPSDTQYF	TGTGCCAGCAGTGACCCTTCAGATACGCAGTATTTT
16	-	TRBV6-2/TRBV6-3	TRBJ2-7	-	CASSLPSGEGYYEQYF	TGTGCCAGCAGTTTACCGTCAGGGGAGGGCTACTACGAGCAGTACTTC
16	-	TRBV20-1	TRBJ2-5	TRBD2	CCAVPEVAGELETQYF	TGCTGTGCTGTTCCCGAGGTAGCGGGGGAGTTGGAGACCCAGTACTTC
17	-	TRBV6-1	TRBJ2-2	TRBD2	CASKLPGLAGNTGELFF	TGTGCCAGCAAATTGCCGGGACTAGCGGGGAACACCGGGGAGCTGTTTTTT
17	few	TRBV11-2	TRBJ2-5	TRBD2	CASSWEFGGNSGKTQYF	TGTGCCAGCAGCTGGGAATTCGGGGGGAACAGTGGGAAGACCCAGTACTTC
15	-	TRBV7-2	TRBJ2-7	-	CASSLASSLSYEQYF	TGTGCCAGCAGCTTAGCGTCCAGTCTCTCCTACGAGCAGTACTTC
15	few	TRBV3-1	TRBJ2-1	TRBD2	CASSFTSAGYNEQFF	TGTGCCAGCAGCTTTACTAGCGCCGGTTACAATGAGCAGTTCTTC
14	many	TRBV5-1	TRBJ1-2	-	CASSLDAANYGYTF	TGCGCCAGCAGCTTGGACGCCGCGAACTATGGCTACACCTTC
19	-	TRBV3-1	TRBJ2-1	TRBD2	CASSQRISGGGSSYNEQFF	TGTGCCAGCAGCCAGAGAATCTCGGGGGGGGGAAGCTCCTACAATGAGCAGTTCTTC
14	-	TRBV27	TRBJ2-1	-	CASSPRDPRGEQFF	TGTGCCAGCAGCCCCCGGGACCCGAGGGGTGAGCAGTTCTTC
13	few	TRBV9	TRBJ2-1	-	CASSVTGSNEQFF	TGTGCCAGCAGCGTTACAGGGAGCAATGAGCAGTTCTTC
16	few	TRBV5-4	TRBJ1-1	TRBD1	CASSETPQGMRTEAFF	TGTGCCAGCAGCGAAACCCCACAGGGGATGAGGACTGAAGCTTTCTTT
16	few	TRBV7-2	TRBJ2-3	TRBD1	CASSPRGRLSTDTQYF	TGTGCCAGCAGCCCCAGGGGGCGACTGTCCACAGATACGCAGTATTTT
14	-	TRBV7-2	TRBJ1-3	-	CASSIGSSGNTIYF	TGTGCCAGCAGCATTGGGAGCTCTGGAAACACCATATATTTT
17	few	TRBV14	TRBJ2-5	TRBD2	CASSQEGSSGWWETQYF	TGTGCCAGCAGCCAAGAAGGGTCTAGCGGGTGGTGGGAGACCCAGTACTTC